What follows are 29 T cell receptor beta chains derived from one specimen sequenced in a study of T cells after yellow fever vaccination. TCRdb reprocessed the 5' RACE reads via MiXCR and lists one record per CDR3 protein. The sample has around 60,000 distinct CDR3 sequences, 5.7% seen once; the top ten hold around a third. Sequencing was performed on PBMCs, either bulk or a sorted T-cell subset (CD4+, CD8+, memory, or dextramer-sorted; not recorded which), taken on the day of the yellow fever booster vaccination. The receptors were gathered from a man aged 18-30 years who received the YFV17D yellow fever vaccine.

This clonotype was detected ten times or more. This rearrangement joins TRBV20-1 to TRBJ2-1, with a tentative D call TRBD1 (7 bases). Looked up from germline, CDR1 is DFQATT and CDR2 is SNEGSKA (reference sequence). V was pared by 0 bases and J by 3 bases, with 12 bases between. CDR3 length equals 15 residues. DNA for the CDR3: TGCAGTGCTAGAGATCCAGGGGGGCGCTACAATGAGCAGTTCTTC. It specifies CSARDPGGRYNEQFF.

This clonotype was counted between two and nine times. CDR3 loop: CASSAGGGSQYF. The CDR3 region has the DNA TGTGCCAGCAGTGCAGGGGGCGGGTCCCAGTACTTC. The chain is built from TRBV6-6 and TRBJ2-5; 8 nucleotides match TRBD1. The germline gives CDR1 MNHNY, CDR2 SVGAGI (reference sequence). With 5 bases clipped from V and 9 bases from J, the junction kept 5 bases outside the gene matches. CDR3 length: 12 residues.

This clonotype was recorded at least ten times. The chain links TRBV6-2 or TRBV6-3 to TRBJ1-5; D is uncertain. The CDR3 contains 12 residues. Germline V gives CDR1 MNHEY, CDR2 SVGEGT. V shed 2 bases and J shed 4 bases, with 3 bases lying between them. Here the CDR3 DNA reads TGTGCCAGCAGTTACCGGAATCAGCCCCAGCATTTT. Encoded protein: CASSYRNQPQHF.

The chain recombines TRBV11-2 with TRBJ1-1; D uncertain. V dropped 3 bases and J dropped 1 base, with 3 bases sitting between them. Germline CDR1 SGHAT, CDR2 FQNNGV. The CDR3 extends over 12 amino acids. The CDR3 region is CASSFRNTEAFF. The CDR3 DNA reads TGTGCCAGCAGCTTCAGGAACACTGAAGCTTTCTTT.

Only a few counts were recorded for this clonotype. This chain links TRBV7-9 with TRBJ2-1; 9 bases align to TRBD1. With 5 bases clipped from V and 12 bases from J, the junction kept 14 bases outside the gene matches. The CDR3 covers 15 residues. Germline V lookup: CDR1 SEHNR, CDR2 FQNEAQ (reference sequence). The CDR3 DNA sequence: TGTGCCAGCAGCGTCCGGGACAGGGTGGGCATTTTGCAGTTCTTC. Protein sequence: CASSVRDRVGILQFF.

This clonotype was seen a handful of times. The CDR3 bases are TGTGCCAGCAGCGCAGGCAGGGGTGGGAATGAGCAGTTCTTC. Protein sequence: CASSAGRGGNEQFF. The genes are TRBV7-3 and TRBJ2-1; D is perhaps TRBD1 (6 bases). The CDR3 length is 14 residues. V was clipped by 5 bases and J by 7 bases, with 15 bases between them. Germline CDR1 is SGHTA and CDR2 is FQGTGA.

The DNA of the CDR3 is TGTGCCAGCAGCAGACGGCTGACCTATGGCTACACCTTC. Encoded protein: CASSRRLTYGYTF. The chain combines TRBV2 with TRBJ1-2; D ambiguous. V was trimmed by 6 bases and J by 4 bases, leaving 12 bases between them. This CDR3 has 13 amino acids. Looked up from germline, CDR1 is SNHLY and CDR2 is FYNNEI.

This clonotype appeared many times. This chain connects TRBV3-1 to TRBJ1-1, with D perhaps TRBD1 (5 bases). The length of the CDR3 is 15 residues. Germline values: CDR1 LGHDT, CDR2 YNNKEL (reference sequence). V was shortened by 4 bases and J by 1 base, with 13 bases between the two germline ends. CDR3 bases: TGTGCCAGCAGCCCTCTCGGGCAGGGGAACACTGAAGCTTTCTTT. Translated, it gives CASSPLGQGNTEAFF.

V and J are TRBV4-2 and TRBJ2-7; D uncertain. In germline, CDR1 is LGHNA, CDR2 YNFKEQ. The CDR3 consists of 16 residues. V was shortened by 3 bases and J by 3 bases, with 18 bases between the two germline ends. Here the CDR3 reads CASSQVESVPYYEQYF. The CDR3 coding sequence is TGTGCCAGCAGCCAGGTTGAATCGGTACCCTACTACGAGCAGTACTTC.

This clonotype was detected ten times or more. The chain recombines TRBV24-1 with TRBJ2-1, with D unresolved. Germline V lookup: CDR1 KGHDR, CDR2 SFDVKD. Deletions cut 9 bases from V and 7 bases from J, with 9 bases between. The CDR3 contains 11 residues. CDR3 amino acids: CATAQRNEQFF. In DNA, the CDR3 is TGTGCCACCGCCCAGAGAAATGAGCAGTTCTTC.

Note on this clonotype: Since a much larger clone is just one base distant, this may be a read error. This chain uses TRBV18 with TRBJ2-1; no clear D gene. Germline CDR1 reads KGHSH; CDR2 reads LQKENI. The CDR3 spans 12 residues. The CDR3 DNA follows: TGTGCCATCTCACCAGTGGTTAATGAGCAGTTCTTC. Translated, it gives CAISPVVNEQFF.

Many counts were recorded for this clonotype. The V call is TRBV5-1, the J call TRBJ2-7; TRBD1 or TRBD2 may be the D gene (5 bases each). The CDR3 consists of 14 residues. Germline CDR1 reads SGHRS; CDR2 reads YFSETQ. V gave up 3 bases and J gave up 2 bases, with 12 bases separating them. CDR3 sequence: CASSYTGGTYEQYF. CDR3 nucleotide sequence: TGCGCCAGCAGCTACACTGGGGGAACCTACGAGCAGTACTTC.

This clonotype has a count of ten or more. This chain uses TRBV5-1 with TRBJ1-2, with 9 bases aligning to TRBD1. The CDR3 is made up of 15 amino acids. Germline CDR1 reads SGHRS; CDR2 reads YFSETQ. Trimming removed 1 base from V and 6 bases from J; junction bases left unmatched: 7. The CDR3 loop reads CASSLPGQGIDGYTF. In nucleotides, the CDR3 is TGCGCCAGCAGCTTGCCCGGACAGGGGATCGATGGCTACACCTTC.

The gene calls are TRBV5-1 and TRBJ2-2, with D tentatively TRBD1 (6 bases). Trimming pared 2 bases from V and 6 bases from J, leaving 8 bases between. The CDR3 is made up of 13 amino acids. In germline, CDR1 is SGHRS, CDR2 YFSETQ. CDR3 region: CASSFTGSGELFF. In DNA, the CDR3 is TGCGCCAGCAGCTTCACAGGGTCCGGGGAGCTGTTTTTT.

V and J are TRBV5-1 and TRBJ2-7; 9 bases agree with TRBD1. V was pared by 1 base and J by 3 bases, with 8 bases of the junction left unmatched. Germline values: CDR1 SGHRS, CDR2 YFSETQ. The CDR3 contains 16 residues. The CDR3 sequence: CASSLTSGTGNYEQYF. In nucleotides, the CDR3 is TGCGCCAGCAGCTTGACATCCGGGACAGGGAACTACGAGCAGTACTTC.

V gene TRBV27 combines with J gene TRBJ2-1; perhaps TRBD2 as D (6 bases). The germline V gene has CDR1 MNHEY and CDR2 SMNVEV (reference sequence). V was trimmed by 2 bases and J by 7 bases, leaving 21 bases between them. CDR3 length equals 17 residues. CDR3 in amino acids: CASSLNIRGGKRNEQFF. DNA of the CDR3: TGTGCCAGCAGTTTAAATATACGTGGGGGGAAGCGAAATGAGCAGTTCTTC.

The chain links TRBV20-1 to TRBJ2-5; possible D gene TRBD2, 6 bases. The CDR3 has 14 residues. V was cut by 6 bases and J by 5 bases, with 19 bases left in between. CDR1 DFQATT and CDR2 SNEGSKA come from the germline V gene (reference sequence). The CDR3: CSASPGDLRETQYF. CDR3 DNA: TGCAGTGCGAGCCCGGGGGACTTGCGGGAGACCCAGTACTTC.

This clonotype was counted ten times or more. The V gene is TRBV12-3 or TRBV12-4, the J gene TRBJ2-1; 13 bases are a match to TRBD2. The CDR3 runs 19 residues. The V segment lost 5 bases and the J segment 4 bases; nucleotides outside the gene matches: 14. The CDR3 is CASSQRLAGGRLQYNEQFF. CDR3 DNA: TGTGCCAGCAGTCAACGACTAGCGGGGGGCCGTCTCCAGTACAATGAGCAGTTCTTC.

Ten or more counts support this clonotype. The V call is TRBV12-3 or TRBV12-4, the J call TRBJ2-5; D is perhaps TRBD2 (6 bases). Trimming left V 8 bases short and J 4 bases short, with 11 bases between. The CDR3 is 12 amino acids. The CDR3 spells CASGQGGETQYF. CDR3 sequence (DNA): TGTGCCAGCGGGCAGGGAGGAGAGACCCAGTACTTC.

The chain recombines TRBV4-2 with TRBJ2-7, with D perhaps matching TRBD2 (6 bases). Looked up from germline, CDR1 is LGHNA and CDR2 is YNFKEQ. V shed 1 base and J shed 0 bases, with 16 bases lying between them. This CDR3 has 17 residues. In nucleotides, the CDR3 is TGTGCCAGCAGCCAAGGATGGGCTAGCGATAGCTCCTACGAGCAGTACTTC. The encoded protein is CASSQGWASDSSYEQYF.

This clonotype has ten or more counts. V gene TRBV27 combines with J gene TRBJ2-7; D unclear. V was clipped by 5 bases and J by 1 base, with 6 bases between them. The CDR3 runs 12 residues. The V gene's germline CDR1 is MNHEY and CDR2 SMNVEV (reference sequence). The chain's CDR3 is CASSGDSYEQYF. CDR3 sequence (DNA): TGTGCCAGCAGTGGGGATTCCTACGAGCAGTACTTC.

This clonotype was detected ten times or more. This chain connects TRBV4-2 to TRBJ2-1; 9 nucleotides align to TRBD2. The germline V gene encodes CDR1 LGHNA and CDR2 YNFKEQ. After removal of 4 bases from V and 9 bases from J, the junction contained 16 bases not matched to a gene. CDR3 length: 17 residues. CDR3 region: CASSPPLGAGGVGEQFF. For the CDR3, the DNA is TGTGCCAGCAGCCCCCCCCTCGGAGCGGGGGGTGTTGGTGAGCAGTTCTTC.

This sequence joins TRBV19 and TRBJ1-5; 8 nucleotides align to TRBD1. V was clipped by 9 bases and J by 0 bases; unmatched bases: 7. The germline V gene encodes CDR1 LNHDA and CDR2 SQIVND (reference sequence). The CDR3 has 15 residues. The CDR3 loop reads CARREQGASNQPQHF. CDR3 coding DNA: TGTGCCAGGAGGGAGCAGGGGGCTAGCAATCAGCCCCAGCATTTT.

The chain joins TRBV7-9 to TRBJ2-7; D is ambiguous. Germline CDR1 reads SEHNR; CDR2 reads FQNEAQ (reference sequence). There are 12 residues in the CDR3. Deletions cut 2 bases from V and 7 bases from J, with 9 bases between. CDR3 in amino acids: CASSLFAEEQYF. In nucleotides, the CDR3 is TGTGCCAGCAGCTTATTCGCCGAGGAGCAGTACTTC.

This clonotype has a handful of counts. The V call is TRBV2, the J call TRBJ1-2; D unclear. Germline V gene data show CDR1 as SNHLY and CDR2 as FYNNEI. The length of the CDR3 is 12 residues. Trimming removed 9 bases at V and 4 bases at J, with 12 bases between. The CDR3 nucleotides read TGTGCCAGGGACGGAAGGAGCTATGGCTACACCTTC. Translating it yields CARDGRSYGYTF.

This clonotype was recorded a few times. The V call is TRBV27, the J call TRBJ1-2, with D tentatively TRBD1 (5 bases). The CDR3 totals 12 residues. Germline CDR1 and CDR2: MNHEY and SMNVEV (reference sequence). The V end lost 7 bases, the J end lost 7 bases, and 13 bases lay between the germline ends. CDR3 residues: CASTGAGGGYTF. The CDR3 region has the DNA TGTGCCAGCACCGGGGCAGGCGGTGGCTACACCTTC.

This clonotype has ten or more counts. The V gene is TRBV18, the J gene TRBJ1-5, with D tentatively TRBD1 (5 bases). Germline V gives CDR1 KGHSH, CDR2 LQKENI. This CDR3 spans 16 amino acids. The V end was cut by 0 bases, the J end by 7 bases, with 16 bases between. The CDR3 spells CASSPPGRVVGQPQHF. CDR3 DNA: TGTGCCAGCTCACCACCGGGCAGGGTTGTCGGCCAGCCCCAGCATTTT.

The rearrangement uses TRBV9 and TRBJ2-4; D call uncertain. CDR3 length: 16 residues. The V end was cut by 4 bases, the J end by 0 bases, with 14 bases between. Looked up from germline, CDR1 is SGDLS and CDR2 is YYNGEE. CDR3 sequence (DNA): TGTGCCAGCAGCCCTTTTGTGAACCTAGCCAAAAACATTCAGTACTTC. Amino acid sequence: CASSPFVNLAKNIQYF.

This chain uses TRBV11-2 with TRBJ2-5; 9 bases align to TRBD1. CDR1 is SGHAT and CDR2 is FQNNGV in the germline V gene. The CDR3 spans 16 residues. V dropped 1 base and J dropped 5; count of bases not matched to a gene: 8. In DNA form, the CDR3 reads TGTGCCAGCAGCTTAGTCCCGGGACAGGGCTGGGAGACCCAGTACTTC. Residues: CASSLVPGQGWETQYF.